This T cell receptor beta chain was captured in a study of OX40 agonist ivuxolimab in advanced cancers. Study-wide background: Earlier treatment with anti-PD-1, anti-PD-L1 or anti-CTLA-4 was permitted, and approximately 38% had received some. Findings and limits, study-wide: Partial responders treated at 0.1-3.0 mg/kg exhibited clonal expansion among the lowest measured. CD4+ and CD8+ blood T cells expanded clonally by week 6 at 0.1 to 3.0 mg/kg.

Remarks on this clone: What it binds is not known.

CDR1 is SEHNR and CDR2 is FQNEAQ in the germline V gene (reference sequence). The CDR3 is 15 amino acids. Trimming stripped 2 bases from V and 3 bases from J, with 10 bases between. TCRdb's table, derived via immunoSEQ multiplex PCR, lists solely in-frame clones and lacks some. The repertoire holds around 95,000 clones, with around 93% as singletons. This TCR derives from an adult with an advanced solid tumor such as melanoma, head and neck, liver or kidney cancer. The V gene is TRBV7-9, the J gene TRBJ2-2, with D possibly being TRBD1 (6 bases). This specimen was CD4+ or CD8+ T cells sorted from blood, taken in a trial of the OX40 agonist ivuxolimab. CDR3 DNA: TGTGCCAGCAGCTTATGGCAGGGGTACACCGGGGAGCTGTTTTTT. Amino acid sequence: CASSLWQGYTGELFF.